The 7 T cell receptor beta chains listed next were all sequenced from one sample in a study of T cell repertoires in cytomegalovirus infection. Using its own MiXCR run on the reads, TCRdb lists one record per CDR3 protein. The sample shows approximately 250,000 distinct CDR3 sequences, approximately 22% of them seen only once. The source material was CD8+ T cells from PBMCs. The receptors come from a human donor in good health (CMV status not recorded). Some clones in this sample may be carry-over from other donors' samples.

J is TRBJ1-2 and V is TRBV7-3; D unclear. This CDR3 spans 15 amino acids. Germline assignment: CDR1 SGHTA and CDR2 FQGTGA. V lost 0 bases and J lost 3, with 11 bases in between. CDR3 sequence: CASSLTADVDYGYTF. The CDR3 region has the DNA TGTGCCAGCAGCTTAACTGCGGACGTAGACTATGGCTACACCTTC.

This clonotype has a single count. The V gene is TRBV19, the J gene TRBJ1-5; weak D call: TRBD1 (6 bases). Germline V CDR1 and CDR2: LNHDA, SQIVND (reference sequence). The CDR3 contains 12 residues. Between the trimmed V and J ends, which lost 7 bases and 7 bases, there was a span of 11 bases. The CDR3 sequence is CASKGGYQPQHF. DNA for the CDR3: TGTGCCAGTAAAGGGGGGTACCAGCCCCAGCATTTT.

In this sample, this clonotype turned up many times. This chain connects TRBV11-2 to TRBJ2-7; 7 positions match TRBD1. This CDR3 region has 14 residues. V trimming: 1 base; J trimming: 3 bases; junction bases outside the gene matches: 3. Germline loops: CDR1 SGHAT, CDR2 FQNNGV. In nucleotides, the CDR3 is TGTGCCAGCAGCTTAGGGACAGGTAACTACGAGCAGTACTTC. Translating gives CASSLGTGNYEQYF.

The chain couples TRBV9 to TRBJ2-2; D may correspond to TRBD1 or TRBD2 (5 bases each). Germline V lookup: CDR1 SGDLS, CDR2 YYNGEE. Trimming pared 4 bases from V and 7 bases from J, leaving 17 bases between. The CDR3 length is 15 residues. CDR3 coding DNA: TGTGCCAGCAGCCCCGAACCCGGGGCAGGCGGGGAGCTGTTTTTT. Translated: CASSPEPGAGGELFF.

Details on this clonotype: A clone one base away is much larger, so this may be a read error. The rearrangement links TRBV6-2 or TRBV6-3 to TRBJ1-2; D call uncertain. Germline V gene sequence: CDR1 MNHEY, CDR2 SVGEGT. The length of the CDR3 is 12 residues. Trimming removed 2 bases at V and 8 bases at J, with 9 bases between. The CDR3 DNA follows: TGTGCCAGCAGTTACCTCGACAAGGGCTACACCTTC. Encoded protein: CASSYLDKGYTF.

This clonotype was observed a few times. The chain joins TRBV6-6 to TRBJ1-1, with a tentative D call TRBD1 (6 bases). The CDR3 is made up of 12 amino acids. V lost 6 bases and J 6 bases, leaving 11 bases between the germline ends. Germline V gene data show CDR1 as MNHNY and CDR2 as SVGAGI (reference sequence). The CDR3 DNA reads as TGTGCCAGCAGGCAGGGGACGGCTGAAGCTTTCTTT. Its protein is CASRQGTAEAFF.

The chain has TRBV25-1 and TRBJ2-7; 7 bases line up with TRBD1. The CDR3 has 14 amino acids. Germline-derived CDR1 and CDR2 are MGHDK and SYGVNS. V was clipped by 3 bases and J by 5 bases; unmatched bases: 7. The DNA of the CDR3 is TGTGCCAGCAGTGACCGACAGGGTATCAACGAGCAGTACTTC. Encoded protein: CASSDRQGINEQYF.